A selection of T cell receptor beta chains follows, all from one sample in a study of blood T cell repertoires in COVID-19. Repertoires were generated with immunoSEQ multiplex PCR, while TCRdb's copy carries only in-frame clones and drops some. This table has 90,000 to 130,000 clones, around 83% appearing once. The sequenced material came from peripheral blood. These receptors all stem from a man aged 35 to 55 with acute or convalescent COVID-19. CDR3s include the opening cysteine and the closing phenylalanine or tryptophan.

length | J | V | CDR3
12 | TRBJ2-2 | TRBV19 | CASSPFTGELFF
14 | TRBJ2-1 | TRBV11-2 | CASSRILIVNEQFF
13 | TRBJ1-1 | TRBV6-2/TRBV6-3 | CASSLQWNTEAFF
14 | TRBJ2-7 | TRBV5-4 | CASSGRVGSYEQYF
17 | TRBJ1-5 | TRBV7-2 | CASSPPNPEYSNQPQHF
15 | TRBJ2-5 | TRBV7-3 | CASSWSGGAGETQYF
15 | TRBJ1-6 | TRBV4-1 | CASSQVVTGNSPLHF
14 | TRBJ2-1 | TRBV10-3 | CATSKGLAGSEQFF
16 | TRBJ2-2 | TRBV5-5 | CASSDGTGRVPGELFF
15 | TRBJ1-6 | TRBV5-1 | CASSPGQGPWSPLHF
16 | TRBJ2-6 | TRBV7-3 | CASSSGQVAGANVLTF
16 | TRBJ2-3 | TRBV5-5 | CASIFGVAGGPDTQYF
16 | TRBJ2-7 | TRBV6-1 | CASSDRVSSGFYEQYF
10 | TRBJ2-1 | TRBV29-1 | CSVGGDEQFF
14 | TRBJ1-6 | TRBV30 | CAWSVFSGNSPLHF
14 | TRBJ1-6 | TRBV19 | CASSIGQGWPPLHF
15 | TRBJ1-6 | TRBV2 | CASIRDRSVNSPLHF
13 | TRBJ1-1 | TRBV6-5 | CASKPTGRTEAFF
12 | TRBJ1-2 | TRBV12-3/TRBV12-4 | CASTLGGIGDTF
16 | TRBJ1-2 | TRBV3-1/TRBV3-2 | CASSQRDRDPERGYTF
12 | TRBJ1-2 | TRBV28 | CASMTGVQGYTF
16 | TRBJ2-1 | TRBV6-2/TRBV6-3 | CASTPGTSGGFNEQFF
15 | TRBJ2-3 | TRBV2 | CASLRERGSTDTQYF
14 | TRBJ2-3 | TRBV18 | CASSPSQRTDTQYF
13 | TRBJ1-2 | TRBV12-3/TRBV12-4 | CASRADRVNGYTF
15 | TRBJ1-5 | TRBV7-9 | CASSLAGGRSQPQHF
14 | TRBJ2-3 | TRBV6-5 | CASSIQGRTDTQYF
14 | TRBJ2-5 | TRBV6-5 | CASSFSGGGETQYF
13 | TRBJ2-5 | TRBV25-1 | CASSKQGWETQYF
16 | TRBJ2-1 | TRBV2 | CASAGRGTSGNNEQFF
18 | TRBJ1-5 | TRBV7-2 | CASSLGGVGGPVNQPQHF
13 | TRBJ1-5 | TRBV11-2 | CASSSTGVQPQHF
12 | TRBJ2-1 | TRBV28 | CASSIIDNEQFF
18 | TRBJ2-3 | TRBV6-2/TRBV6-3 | CASSYSGLAGNRGDTQYF
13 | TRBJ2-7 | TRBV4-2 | CASSQVFSYEQYF
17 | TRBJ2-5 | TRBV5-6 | CASSLVGQGAVQETQYF
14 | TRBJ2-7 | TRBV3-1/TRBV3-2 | CASSARDRVGEQYF
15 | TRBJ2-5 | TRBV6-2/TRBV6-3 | CASSSQGGTLRDQYF
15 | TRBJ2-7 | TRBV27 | CASSLGGGAPYEQYF
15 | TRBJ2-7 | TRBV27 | CASSSPSLASSEQYF
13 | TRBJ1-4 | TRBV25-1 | CASRGTGNGKLFF
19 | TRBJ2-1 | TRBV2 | CASSEGWLAVRSSYNEQFF
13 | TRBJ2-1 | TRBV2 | CASSLDWDNEQFF
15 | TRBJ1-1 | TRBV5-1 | CASSLGGTPNTEAFF
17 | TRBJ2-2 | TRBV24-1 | CATSDRTGGADTGELFF
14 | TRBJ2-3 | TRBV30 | CAWSLEGMSYGQYF
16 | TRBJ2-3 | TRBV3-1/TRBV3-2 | CASSQDGGLANDTQYF
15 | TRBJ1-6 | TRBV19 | CASSIERGTNSPLHF
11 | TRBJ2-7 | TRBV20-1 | CSADRGREQYF
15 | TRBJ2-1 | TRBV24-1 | CATSDPASVGNEQFF
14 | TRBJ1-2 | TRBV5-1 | CASSLGPQGYGYTF